This is a list of T cell receptor beta chains from one sample in a study of blood T cell repertoires in COVID-19. Repertoires were generated with immunoSEQ multiplex PCR, while TCRdb's copy carries only in-frame clones and drops some. The sample contains 250,000 to 300,000 clones, around nine tenths of which appear only once. Source material: PBMCs or T cells enriched from blood (not recorded which). The receptor source for this set is a woman aged 40 to 49 who had recovered from COVID-19. CDR3s include the opening cysteine and the closing phenylalanine or tryptophan. A D gene is named only where the DNA matches it firmly. Clone sizes are given selectively: once, few, many, or a class where the clone is expanded.

clone size	V gene	J gene	D gene	CDR3 protein	CDR3 DNA
few	TRBV6-2/TRBV6-3	TRBJ1-2	TRBD1	CASSYRGTALGTNYGYTF	TGTGCCAGCAGTTACCGCGGGACAGCCCTGGGGACTAACTATGGCTACACCTTC
.	TRBV6-5	TRBJ2-1	.	CASSYSSRLNEQFF	TGTGCCAGCAGTTACTCTTCGAGACTCAATGAGCAGTTCTTC
few	TRBV29-1	TRBJ2-1	.	CSGSGSSGPYNEQFF	TGCAGCGGATCCGGGTCAAGCGGGCCTTACAATGAGCAGTTCTTC
.	TRBV27	TRBJ2-5	TRBD2	CASSLYRSGGETQYF	TGTGCCAGCAGTTTATATCGTTCGGGGGGGGAGACCCAGTACTTC
.	TRBV30	TRBJ2-2	TRBD1	CARGGSQVTGELFF	TGTGCCCGAGGGGGCTCCCAGGTCACCGGGGAGCTGTTTTTT
.	TRBV9	TRBJ1-2	.	CASSATQGNYGYTF	TGTGCCAGCAGCGCGACCCAGGGTAACTATGGCTACACCTTC
.	TRBV3-1/TRBV3-2	TRBJ1-2	TRBD1	CASSQDLGQGAWGYTF	TGTGCCAGCAGCCAAGATCTGGGACAGGGGGCGTGGGGCTACACCTTC
.	TRBV29-1	TRBJ2-7	.	CSVEARDSRQYF	TGCAGCGTTGAAGCAAGGGACTCGCGGCAGTACTTC
.	TRBV19	TRBJ2-2	TRBD1	CASRQGTYTGELFF	TGTGCCTCCCGACAGGGCACTTACACCGGGGAGCTGTTTTTT
.	TRBV4-2	TRBJ1-1	TRBD1	CASTIMPGQGRSEAFF	TGTGCCAGCACCATCATGCCGGGACAGGGGCGTTCAGAAGCTTTCTTT
.	TRBV7-9	TRBJ2-3	TRBD2	CASSPFTSGLGVSTDTQYF	TGTGCCAGCAGCCCCTTCACTAGCGGGCTGGGGGTTAGCACAGATACGCAGTATTTT
.	TRBV4-1	TRBJ2-1	TRBD2	CASRQGLAGSNEQFF	TGCGCCAGCCGGCAGGGACTAGCGGGAAGCAATGAGCAGTTCTTC
.	TRBV27	TRBJ1-6	.	CASSLNAKSPLHF	TGTGCCAGCAGTTTAAACGCGAAATCACCCCTCCACTTT
.	TRBV3-1/TRBV3-2	TRBJ2-5	.	CASSQKLALQETQYF	TGTGCCAGCAGCCAGAAACTAGCTCTCCAAGAGACCCAGTACTTC
many	TRBV15	TRBJ1-5	.	CATSLTGMGQPQHF	TGTGCCACCAGCTTAACAGGGATGGGTCAGCCCCAGCATTTT
.	TRBV6-5	TRBJ1-2	.	CASSYSRGNYGYTF	TGTGCCAGCAGTTACTCCCGAGGGAACTATGGCTACACCTTC
.	TRBV5-1	TRBJ1-1	.	CASSLVPTGSTEAFF	TGCGCCAGCAGCTTGGTCCCGACAGGATCGACTGAAGCTTTCTTT
.	TRBV7-3	TRBJ1-1	.	CASSVNYGNTEAFF	TGTGCCAGCAGCGTAAACTACGGGAACACTGAAGCTTTCTTT
.	TRBV5-8	TRBJ2-3	TRBD2	CASSLTLGTSISDTQYF	TGTGCCAGCAGCTTAACCCTAGGGACTAGCATTTCAGATACGCAGTATTTT
.	TRBV5-5	TRBJ1-2	TRBD1	CASTLGTGGVYGYTF	TGTGCCAGCACCTTGGGGACAGGGGGGGTATATGGCTACACCTTC
.	TRBV7-9	TRBJ2-5	TRBD2	CASSPGTSAYYQETQYF	TGTGCCAGCAGCCCCGGAACTAGCGCATATTACCAAGAGACCCAGTACTTC
.	TRBV11-1	TRBJ2-7	TRBD2	CASTVGLAYEQYF	TGTGCCAGCACCGTGGGACTAGCCTACGAGCAGTACTTC
.	TRBV5-1	TRBJ1-2	.	CASSREFYGYTF	TGCGCCAGCAGCCGGGAGTTCTATGGCTACACCTTC
.	TRBV5-1	TRBJ1-6	TRBD1	CASSRQGTDSPLHF	TGCGCCAGCAGCCGACAGGGGACGGATTCACCCCTCCACTTT
.	TRBV7-9	TRBJ2-1	TRBD2	CASSAGTSGNEQFF	TGTGCCAGCAGCGCCGGGACTAGCGGCAATGAGCAGTTCTTC
.	TRBV4-2	TRBJ2-5	TRBD2	CASSQETSGGAGQETQYF	TGTGCCAGCAGCCAAGAGACTAGCGGGGGGGCGGGGCAAGAGACCCAGTACTTC
few	TRBV2	TRBJ2-5	TRBD1	CASADRRRETQYF	TGTGCCAGCGCGGACAGGAGAAGGGAGACCCAGTACTTC
.	TRBV7-9	TRBJ1-2	.	CASSFTPGGYTF	TGTGCCAGCAGCTTCACTCCGGGAGGCTACACCTTC
.	TRBV5-8	TRBJ1-1	TRBD1	CASSQRRTGGTEAFF	TGTGCCAGCAGCCAACGTCGGACAGGGGGCACTGAAGCTTTCTTT
.	TRBV6-5	TRBJ2-1	TRBD1	CASSSSGTGVNEQFF	TGTGCCAGCAGTTCCTCCGGGACAGGAGTTAATGAGCAGTTCTTC
.	TRBV25-1	TRBJ1-6	.	CASSEWSGSYSPLHF	TGTGCCAGCAGTGAATGGTCCGGGTCCTACTCACCCCTCCACTTT
.	TRBV7-3	TRBJ2-5	.	CASSLPGETQYF	TGTGCCAGCAGCTTACCAGGAGAGACCCAGTACTTC
once	TRBV25-1	TRBJ2-2	.	CASSYTGELFF	TGTGCCAGCAGCTACACCGGGGAGCTGTTTTTT
.	TRBV9	TRBJ1-6	.	CASSPQPTGASPLHF	TGTGCCAGCAGCCCACAACCGACAGGAGCGTCACCCCTCCACTTT
.	TRBV5-1	TRBJ1-1	TRBD1	CASSPASGQGDTEAFF	TGCGCCAGCAGCCCCGCGTCCGGACAGGGGGACACTGAAGCTTTCTTT
once	TRBV7-8	TRBJ2-5	.	CASSFGTARETQYF	TGTGCCAGCAGCTTCGGCACAGCCCGAGAGACCCAGTACTTC
.	TRBV5-4	TRBJ2-2	.	CASSPRSASSNTGELFF	TGTGCCAGCAGCCCCCGGAGTGCTAGCTCGAACACCGGGGAGCTGTTTTTT
once	TRBV19	TRBJ2-7	.	CASSIKWSSYEQYF	TGTGCCAGTAGTATTAAGTGGAGCTCCTACGAGCAGTACTTC
.	TRBV7-3	TRBJ2-3	TRBD2	CASSFGTSGSIDTQYF	TGTGCCAGCAGCTTCGGGACTAGCGGGAGTATAGATACGCAGTATTTT
.	TRBV3-1/TRBV3-2	TRBJ2-7	.	CASSRNREPSASEQYF	TGTGCCAGCAGCCGTAACCGAGAGCCAAGCGCCTCCGAGCAGTACTTC
.	TRBV7-2	TRBJ1-5	.	CASSLALGQGNQPQHF	TGTGCCAGCAGCTTAGCGTTGGGGCAGGGGAATCAGCCCCAGCATTTT
.	TRBV18	TRBJ2-2	TRBD1	CASSPRDRGPAGELFF	TGTGCCAGCTCACCGCGGGACAGGGGCCCAGCCGGGGAGCTGTTTTTT
.	TRBV25-1	TRBJ1-2	TRBD1	CASSDPGGQGYGYTF	TGTGCCAGCAGTGACCCCGGGGGACAGGGCTATGGCTACACCTTC
.	TRBV18	TRBJ1-1	.	CASSPFSEPTEGTEAFF	TGTGCCAGCTCACCATTTTCGGAGCCGACAGAAGGCACTGAAGCTTTCTTT
once	TRBV10-3	TRBJ1-2	TRBD1	CAISDPLRYGTEANYGYTF	TGTGCCATCAGTGACCCTCTCCGGTATGGGACAGAAGCTAACTATGGCTACACCTTC
.	TRBV7-2	TRBJ2-1	TRBD2	CASNYIAGGGYNEQFF	TGTGCCAGCAACTACATAGCGGGAGGGGGCTACAATGAGCAGTTCTTC
few	TRBV11-3	TRBJ2-2	.	CASSSRAGELFF	TGTGCCAGCAGCTCCAGGGCCGGGGAGCTGTTTTTT
.	TRBV5-6	TRBJ1-5	TRBD1	CASSLRRDRELFGNQPQHF	TGTGCCAGCAGCTTGCGACGGGACAGGGAACTTTTCGGCAATCAGCCCCAGCATTTT
.	TRBV5-1	TRBJ1-2	TRBD1	CASSLEGDRGSKNYGYTF	TGCGCCAGCAGCTTGGAAGGGGACAGGGGTAGTAAAAACTATGGCTACACCTTC
few	TRBV5-1	TRBJ1-6	TRBD1	CASRNTPGQGNSPLHF	TGCGCCAGCAGGAATACCCCGGGACAGGGGAATTCACCCCTCCACTTT
.	TRBV5-1	TRBJ1-2	.	CASSLEPGLRYGYTF	TGCGCCAGCAGCTTGGAACCAGGGTTGAGGTATGGCTACACCTTC